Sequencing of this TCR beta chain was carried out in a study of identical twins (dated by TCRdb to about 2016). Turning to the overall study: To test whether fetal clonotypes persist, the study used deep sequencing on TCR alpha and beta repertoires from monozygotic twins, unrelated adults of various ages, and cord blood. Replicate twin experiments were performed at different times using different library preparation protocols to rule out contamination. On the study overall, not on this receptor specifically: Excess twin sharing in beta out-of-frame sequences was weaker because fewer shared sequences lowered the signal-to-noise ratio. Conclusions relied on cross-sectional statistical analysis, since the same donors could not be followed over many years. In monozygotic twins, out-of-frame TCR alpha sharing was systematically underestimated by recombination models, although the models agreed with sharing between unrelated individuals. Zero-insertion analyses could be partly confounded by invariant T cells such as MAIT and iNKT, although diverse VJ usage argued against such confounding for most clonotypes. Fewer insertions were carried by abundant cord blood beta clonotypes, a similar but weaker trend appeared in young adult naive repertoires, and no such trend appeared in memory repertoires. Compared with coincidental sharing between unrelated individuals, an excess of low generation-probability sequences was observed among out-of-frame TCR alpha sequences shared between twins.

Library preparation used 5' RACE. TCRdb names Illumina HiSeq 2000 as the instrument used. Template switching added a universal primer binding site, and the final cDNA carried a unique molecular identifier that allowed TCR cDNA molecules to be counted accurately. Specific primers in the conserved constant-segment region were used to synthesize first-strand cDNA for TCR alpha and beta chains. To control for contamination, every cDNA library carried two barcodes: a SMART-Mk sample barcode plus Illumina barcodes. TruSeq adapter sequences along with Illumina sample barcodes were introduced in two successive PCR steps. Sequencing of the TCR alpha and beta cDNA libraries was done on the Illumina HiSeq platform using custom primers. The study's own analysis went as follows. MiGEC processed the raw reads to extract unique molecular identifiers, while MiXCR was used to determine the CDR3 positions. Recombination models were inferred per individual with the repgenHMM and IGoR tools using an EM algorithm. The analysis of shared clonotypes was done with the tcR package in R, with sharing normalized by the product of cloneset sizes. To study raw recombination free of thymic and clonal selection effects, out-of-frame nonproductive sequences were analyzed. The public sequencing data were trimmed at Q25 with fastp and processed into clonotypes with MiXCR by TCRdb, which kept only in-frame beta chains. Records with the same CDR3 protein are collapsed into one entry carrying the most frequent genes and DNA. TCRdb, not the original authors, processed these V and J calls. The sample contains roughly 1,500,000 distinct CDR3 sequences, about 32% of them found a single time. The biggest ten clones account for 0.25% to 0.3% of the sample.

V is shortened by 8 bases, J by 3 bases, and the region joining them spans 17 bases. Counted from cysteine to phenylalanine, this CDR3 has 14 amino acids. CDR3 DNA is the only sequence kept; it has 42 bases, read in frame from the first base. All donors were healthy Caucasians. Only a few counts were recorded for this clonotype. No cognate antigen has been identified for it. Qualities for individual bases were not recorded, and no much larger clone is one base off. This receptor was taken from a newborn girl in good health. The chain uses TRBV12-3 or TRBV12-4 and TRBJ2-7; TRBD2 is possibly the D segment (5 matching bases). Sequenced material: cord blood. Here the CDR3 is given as CASATLVTFYEQYF. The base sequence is TGTGCCAGCGCAACACTAGTGACCTTCTACGAGCAGTACTTC.